Listed below are T cell receptor beta chains from one sample, sequenced in a study of blood T cell repertoires in COVID-19. Generated by immunoSEQ multiplex PCR, the TCRdb table keeps only in-frame clones and is missing some. This sample yields fewer than 110,000 clones, of which 89% are seen a single time; 3.5% to 4% belongs to the top ten. Sequencing was done on a sample of peripheral blood. These receptors all stem from a woman in her sixties with acute or convalescent COVID-19. The CDR3 runs from the conserved cysteine through the conserved F or W. A D gene is named only where the DNA matches it firmly. Clone size is not always given. Where it is, it says once, few, many or a class for expanded clones.

>TRBJ1-5|.|TRBV5-5|15|TRBD1
CASSPGTGLNQPQHF
TGTGCCAGCAGCCCCGGGACAGGTCTCAATCAGCCCCAGCATTTT
>TRBJ1-1|.|TRBV10-1|13|.
CASSENRNTEAFF
TGCGCCAGCAGTGAGAACAGGAACACTGAAGCTTTCTTT
>TRBJ1-5|many|TRBV19|17|TRBD1
CASKSRQGNFSNQPQHF
TGTGCCAGTAAGTCCCGACAGGGTAACTTTAGCAATCAGCCCCAGCATTTT
>TRBJ2-7|.|TRBV28|13|.
CASSLLGSYEQYF
TGTGCCAGCAGTTTATTGGGGAGCTACGAGCAGTACTTC
>TRBJ2-3|.|TRBV29-1|11|.
CSVDGGDTQYF
TGCAGCGTTGACGGCGGAGATACGCAGTATTTT
>TRBJ1-1|.|TRBV12-3/TRBV12-4|13|TRBD1
CASSAQGASLAFF
TGTGCCAGCTCTGCACAGGGGGCTAGTCTAGCTTTCTTT
>TRBJ2-1|.|TRBV12-3/TRBV12-4|12|.
CASSFSYNEQFF
TGTGCCAGCAGTTTCTCTTACAATGAGCAGTTCTTC
>TRBJ1-2|.|TRBV9|15|TRBD1
CASSAQGAVGYGYTF
TGTGCCAGCAGCGCACAGGGGGCTGTAGGGTATGGCTACACCTTC
>TRBJ1-2|.|TRBV12-5|16|.
CARGLGAGGLDYGYTF
TGTGCTAGGGGTTTGGGGGCCGGGGGGCTTGACTATGGCTACACCTTC
>TRBJ1-2|.|TRBV4-1|13|.
CASSQILGQGYTF
TGCGCCAGCAGCCAAATTCTGGGGCAAGGCTACACCTTC
>TRBJ1-2|.|TRBV3-1/TRBV3-2|13|.
CASSPIGQYGYTF
TGTGCCAGCAGCCCAATCGGACAGTATGGCTACACCTTC
>TRBJ1-3|.|TRBV28|12|.
CASVSSGNTIYF
TGTGCCAGCGTATCCTCTGGAAACACCATATATTTT
>TRBJ2-1|.|TRBV9|14|TRBD2
CASSVRLAGDEQFF
TGTGCCAGCAGCGTCCGGCTAGCGGGAGATGAGCAGTTCTTC
>TRBJ1-5|.|TRBV7-9|14|TRBD1
CASSLGQGFQPQHF
TGTGCCAGCAGCCTGGGACAGGGGTTTCAGCCCCAGCATTTT
>TRBJ2-5|.|TRBV29-1|11|.
CSVGAGLTQYF
TGCAGCGTTGGTGCAGGACTGACCCAGTACTTC
>TRBJ2-3|.|TRBV5-1|14|TRBD2
CASKAGRSTDTQYF
TGCGCCAGCAAAGCGGGACGTAGCACAGATACGCAGTATTTT
>TRBJ1-2|once|TRBV3-1/TRBV3-2|12|.
CASSQYGEGYTF
TGTGCCAGCAGCCAATACGGGGAAGGCTACACCTTC
>TRBJ1-2|.|TRBV24-1|12|TRBD1
CATSGTGVGYTF
TGTGCCACCAGCGGGACAGGGGTAGGCTACACCTTC
>TRBJ1-1|.|TRBV28|15|TRBD1
CASSFGDRDNTEAFF
TGTGCCAGCAGTTTCGGGGACAGGGATAACACTGAAGCTTTCTTT
>TRBJ2-1|.|TRBV18|16|.
CASSPWGVSSYNEQFF
TGTGCCAGCTCACCCTGGGGCGTGAGCTCCTACAATGAGCAGTTCTTC
>TRBJ1-5|.|TRBV27|15|.
CASSAGIDSNQPQHF
TGTGCCAGCAGTGCGGGGATTGATAGCAATCAGCCCCAGCATTTT
>TRBJ2-2|.|TRBV15|15|.
CATSREAEVAGELFF
TGTGCCACCAGCAGAGAAGCGGAGGTGGCCGGGGAGCTGTTTTTT
>TRBJ1-5|once|TRBV10-3|17|TRBD1
CATKRELTGGFIQPQHF
TGTGCCACCAAGAGGGAACTGACAGGGGGCTTTATTCAGCCCCAGCATTTT
>TRBJ2-5|.|TRBV24-1|15|.
CATSVGGTDQETQYF
TGTGCCACCAGTGTAGGAGGGACGGACCAAGAGACCCAGTACTTC
>TRBJ1-4|few|TRBV7-9|14|.
CASSLFGANGKLFF
TGTGCCAGCAGCTTATTTGGGGCCAACGGAAAACTGTTTTTT
>TRBJ2-7|.|TRBV12-3/TRBV12-4|13|.
CASSFGGTYEQYF
TGTGCCAGCAGTTTTGGAGGCACCTACGAGCAGTACTTC
>TRBJ1-6|.|TRBV5-1|17|.
CASSLQGPSSYNSPLHF
TGCGCCAGCAGCTTGCAGGGGCCTAGCTCCTATAATTCACCCCTCCACTTT
>TRBJ1-3|.|TRBV14|13|.
CASSQVAGNTIYF
TGTGCCAGCAGCCAAGTAGCCGGAAACACCATATATTTT
>TRBJ1-1|once|TRBV5-1|16|.
CASSTGGDGRNTEAFF
TGCGCCAGCAGCACCGGAGGGGACGGCCGGAACACTGAAGCTTTCTTT
>TRBJ1-2|.|TRBV28|14|.
CASSFPSGGYGYTF
TGTGCCAGCAGTTTCCCTAGCGGGGGATATGGCTACACCTTC
>TRBJ2-1|.|TRBV6-1|15|TRBD2
CASTLLAGAYNEQFF
TGTGCCAGCACCCTACTAGCGGGAGCCTACAATGAGCAGTTCTTC
>TRBJ2-1|.|TRBV7-9|13|TRBD2
CASSTGLADEQFF
TGTGCCAGCAGCACTGGACTAGCGGACGAGCAGTTCTTC
>TRBJ2-7|.|TRBV5-1|19|TRBD1
CASSFSRPGQGFTSYEQYF
TGCGCCAGCAGCTTCTCCCGCCCGGGACAGGGTTTCACCTCCTACGAGCAGTACTTC
>TRBJ1-2|.|TRBV29-1|12|.
CSVGKGDYGYTF
TGCAGCGTTGGGAAGGGGGACTATGGCTACACCTTC
>TRBJ1-3|.|TRBV28|14|.
CASSSPHSGNTIYF
TGTGCCAGCAGTTCACCCCATAGCGGAAACACCATATATTTT
>TRBJ2-1|.|TRBV3-1/TRBV3-2|14|TRBD1
CASSQGLQGNEQFF
TGTGCCAGCAGCCAAGGGCTACAGGGGAATGAGCAGTTCTTC
>TRBJ1-4|.|TRBV6-5|13|.
CASTSSANEKLFF
TGTGCCAGCACATCATCGGCTAATGAAAAACTGTTTTTT
>TRBJ2-7|.|TRBV29-1|14|.
CSIQRRGSSYEQYF
TGCAGCATACAGCGCAGGGGCAGCTCCTACGAGCAGTACTTC
>TRBJ1-2|.|TRBV28|13|.
CASSQGTLRGYTF
TGTGCCAGCAGCCAGGGGACCCTTAGGGGCTACACCTTC
>TRBJ2-1|once|TRBV24-1|15|.
CATSQPGGSYNEQFF
TGTGCCACCAGCCAGCCTGGGGGGTCCTACAATGAGCAGTTCTTC
>TRBJ2-2|.|TRBV19|17|TRBD1
CASSIDVGTGNTGELFF
TGTGCCAGTAGTATAGATGTGGGGACAGGGAACACCGGGGAGCTGTTTTTT
>TRBJ2-3|.|TRBV24-1|15|.
CATSDFGLPTDTQYF
TGTGCCACCAGTGATTTTGGGCTGCCCACAGATACGCAGTATTTT
>TRBJ2-3|.|TRBV6-6|13|.
CASTKDPRGTQYF
TGTGCCAGCACCAAGGACCCCCGGGGTACGCAGTATTTT
>TRBJ2-3|.|TRBV4-1|20|TRBD2
CASSQDLGLAGRKATDTQYF
TGCGCCAGCAGCCAAGATTTGGGGCTAGCGGGACGAAAAGCCACAGATACGCAGTATTTT
>TRBJ1-1|.|TRBV18|14|.
CASSPAVGRAEAFF
TGTGCCAGCTCACCCGCCGTGGGGAGGGCTGAAGCTTTCTTT